The clone carrying this T cell receptor (beta chain) showed up many times. The antigen remains unidentified. The TCR beta library used iRepertoire HTBI primers with Arm-PCR amplification of CDR3. TCRdb ran MiXCR on the multiplex PCR reads and lists one entry per CDR3 protein. The table has hundreds of thousands of distinct CDR3 sequences, roughly 14% seen once; the top ten hold 8.5% to 10%. These data come from a study of regulatory T cells in long-lasting Graves disease. Study-wide results and caveats: What was studied was peripheral blood only, and not thyroid tissue.

Time point indicated: newly diagnosed GD, antithyroid drugs for less than 3 months. The TCR library used RNA extracted from PBMCs. This CDR3 has 17 amino acids. Looked up from germline, CDR1 is LGHNT and CDR2 is FRNRAP. Trimming shortened V by 3 bases and J by 2 bases, and 18 bases separated the two germline ends. This sample also belongs to another study, concerning T cells in Graves' hyperthyroidism and ophthalmopathy.

The specimen comprised peripheral blood mononuclear cells (PBMCs), sampled at new diagnosis, from a patient treated with antithyroid drugs. The receptor was isolated from a man aged 25 to 40 with Graves disease. This sequence joins TRBV12-5 and TRBJ2-3; the D gene is possibly TRBD2 (6 bases). The CDR3 sequence: CASGFVSGSPLTDTQYF. The CDR3 DNA sequence: TGTGCTAGTGGTTTCGTCTCCGGGAGTCCCCTCACAGATACGCAGTATTTT. The entire variable domain, with the rest obtained from reference TRBV12-5 and TRBJ2-3, is as follows: DARVTQTPRHKVTEMGQEVTMRCQPILGHNTVFWYRQTMMQGLELLAYFRNRAPLDDSGMPKDRFSAEMPDATLATLKIQPSEPRDSAVYFCASGFVSGSPLTDTQYFGPGTRLTVL.